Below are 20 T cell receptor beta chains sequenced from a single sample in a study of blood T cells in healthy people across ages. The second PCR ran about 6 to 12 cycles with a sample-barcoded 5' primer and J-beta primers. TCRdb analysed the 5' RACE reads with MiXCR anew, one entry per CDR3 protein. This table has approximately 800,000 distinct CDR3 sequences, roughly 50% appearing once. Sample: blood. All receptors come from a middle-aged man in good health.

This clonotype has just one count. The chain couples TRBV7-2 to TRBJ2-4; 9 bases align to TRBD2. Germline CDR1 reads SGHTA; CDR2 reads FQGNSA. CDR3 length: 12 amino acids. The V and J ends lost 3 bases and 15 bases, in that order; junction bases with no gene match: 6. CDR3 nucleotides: TGTGCCAGCAGCTTGACTAGCGGATCGCCGTACTTC. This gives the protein CASSLTSGSPYF.

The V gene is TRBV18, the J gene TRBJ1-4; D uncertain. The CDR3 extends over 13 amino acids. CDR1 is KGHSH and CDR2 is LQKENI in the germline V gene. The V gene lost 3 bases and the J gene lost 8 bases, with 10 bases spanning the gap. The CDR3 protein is CASSPEGGEKLFF. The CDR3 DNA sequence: TGTGCCAGCTCACCGGAAGGCGGGGAAAAACTGTTTTTT.

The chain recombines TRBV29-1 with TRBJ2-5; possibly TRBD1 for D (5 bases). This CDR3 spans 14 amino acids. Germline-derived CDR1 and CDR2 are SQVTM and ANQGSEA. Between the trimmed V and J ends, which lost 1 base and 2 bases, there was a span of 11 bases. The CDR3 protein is CSVEGGTGQETQYF. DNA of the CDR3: TGCAGCGTTGAAGGAGGAACAGGACAAGAGACCCAGTACTTC.

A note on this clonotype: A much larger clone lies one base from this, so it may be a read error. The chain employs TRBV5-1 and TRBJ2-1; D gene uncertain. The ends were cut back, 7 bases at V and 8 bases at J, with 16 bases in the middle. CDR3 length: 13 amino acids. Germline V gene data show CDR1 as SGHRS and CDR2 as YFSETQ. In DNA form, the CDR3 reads TGCGCCAGCGGAAAGGGCATCATAGATGAGCAGTTCTTC. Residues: CASGKGIIDEQFF.

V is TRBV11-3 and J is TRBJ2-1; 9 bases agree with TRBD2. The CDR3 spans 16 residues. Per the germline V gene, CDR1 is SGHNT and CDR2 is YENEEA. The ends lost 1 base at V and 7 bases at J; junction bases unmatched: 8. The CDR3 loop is CASSLVVAGVRNEQFF. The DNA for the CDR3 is TGTGCCAGCAGCTTAGTGGTAGCGGGAGTTCGGAATGAGCAGTTCTTC.

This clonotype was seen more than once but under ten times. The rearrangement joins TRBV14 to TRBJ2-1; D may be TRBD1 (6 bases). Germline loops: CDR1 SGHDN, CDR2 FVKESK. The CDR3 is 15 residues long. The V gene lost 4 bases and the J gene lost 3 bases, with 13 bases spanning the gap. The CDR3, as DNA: TGTGCCAGCAGCCCCGGACAGTTATTCTACAATGAGCAGTTCTTC. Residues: CASSPGQLFYNEQFF.

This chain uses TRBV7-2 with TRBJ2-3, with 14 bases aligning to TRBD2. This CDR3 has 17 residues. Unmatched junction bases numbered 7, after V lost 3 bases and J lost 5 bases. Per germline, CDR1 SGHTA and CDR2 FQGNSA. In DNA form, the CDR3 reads TGTGCCAGCAGCTTGGGACTAGCGGGAGCGAGTGGAGATACGCAGTATTTT. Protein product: CASSLGLAGASGDTQYF.

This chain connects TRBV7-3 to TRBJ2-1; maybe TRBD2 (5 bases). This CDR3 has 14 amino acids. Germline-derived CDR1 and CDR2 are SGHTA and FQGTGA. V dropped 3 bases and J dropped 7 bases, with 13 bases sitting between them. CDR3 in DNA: TGTGCCAGCAGCTTGTCGGGATTCCAGAATGAGCAGTTCTTC. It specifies CASSLSGFQNEQFF.

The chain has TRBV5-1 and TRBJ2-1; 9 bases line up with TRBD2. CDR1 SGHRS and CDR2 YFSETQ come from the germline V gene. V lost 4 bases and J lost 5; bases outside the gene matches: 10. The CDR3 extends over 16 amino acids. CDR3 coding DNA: TGCGCCAGCAGCACTATTAGCGGGGGCTTAAACAATGAGCAGTTCTTC. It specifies CASSTISGGLNNEQFF. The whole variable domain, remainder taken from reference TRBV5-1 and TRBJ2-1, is KAGVTQTPRYLIKTRGQQVTLSCSPISGHRSVSWYQQTPGQGLQFLFEYFSETQRNKGNFPGRFSGRQFSNSRSEMNVSTLELGDSALYLCASSTISGGLNNEQFFGPGTRLTVL.

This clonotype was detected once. The CDR3, as DNA: TGCGCCAGCAGCTTGGGGACTAGCGGGGGCACCACCTACAATGAGCAGTTCTTC. Protein: CASSLGTSGGTTYNEQFF. This chain connects TRBV5-1 to TRBJ2-1; 13 nucleotides align to TRBD2. The germline V gene encodes CDR1 SGHRS and CDR2 YFSETQ. The CDR3 contains 18 residues. V lost 0 bases and J lost 2; bases outside the gene matches: 5.

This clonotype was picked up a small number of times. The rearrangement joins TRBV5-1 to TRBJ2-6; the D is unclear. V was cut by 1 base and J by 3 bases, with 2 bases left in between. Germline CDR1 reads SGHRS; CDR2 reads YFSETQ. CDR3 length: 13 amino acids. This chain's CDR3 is CASSLHGANVLTF. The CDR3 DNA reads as TGCGCCAGCAGCTTGCATGGGGCCAACGTCCTGACTTTC.

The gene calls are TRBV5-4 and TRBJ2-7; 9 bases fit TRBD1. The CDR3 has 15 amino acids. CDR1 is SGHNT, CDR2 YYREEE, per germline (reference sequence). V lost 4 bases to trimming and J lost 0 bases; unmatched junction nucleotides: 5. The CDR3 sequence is CASSKQGASSYEQYF. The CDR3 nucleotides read TGTGCCAGCAGCAAACAGGGGGCAAGCTCCTACGAGCAGTACTTC.

The CDR3: CASSLRGGDTGELFF. The CDR3 nucleotides read TGTGCCAGCAGCTTACGAGGGGGGGACACCGGGGAGCTGTTTTTT. The V call is TRBV7-3, the J call TRBJ2-2; perhaps TRBD2 as D (7 bases). Trimming removed 2 bases from V and 3 bases from J, with 10 bases in between. Germline V lookup: CDR1 SGHTA, CDR2 FQGTGA. This CDR3 has 15 residues.

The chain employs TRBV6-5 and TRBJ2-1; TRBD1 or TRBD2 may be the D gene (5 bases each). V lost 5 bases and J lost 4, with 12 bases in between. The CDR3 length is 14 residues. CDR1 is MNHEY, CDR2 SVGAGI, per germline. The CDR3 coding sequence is TGTGCCAGCAGTGAGGGACCCCTATACAATGAGCAGTTCTTC. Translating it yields CASSEGPLYNEQFF.

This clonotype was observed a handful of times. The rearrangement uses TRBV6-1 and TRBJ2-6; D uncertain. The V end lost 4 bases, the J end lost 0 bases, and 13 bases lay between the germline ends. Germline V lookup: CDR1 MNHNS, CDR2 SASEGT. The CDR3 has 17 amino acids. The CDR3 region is CASSVTSGNSGANVLTF. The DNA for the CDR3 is TGTGCCAGCAGTGTTACGTCTGGGAACTCTGGGGCCAACGTCCTGACTTTC.

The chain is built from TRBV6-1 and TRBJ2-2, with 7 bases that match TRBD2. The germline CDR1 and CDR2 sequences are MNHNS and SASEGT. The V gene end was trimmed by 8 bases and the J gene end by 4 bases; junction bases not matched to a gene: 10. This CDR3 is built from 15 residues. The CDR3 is CASQTAGRATGELFF. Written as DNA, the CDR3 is TGTGCCAGCCAAACAGCGGGAAGGGCCACCGGGGAGCTGTTTTTT.

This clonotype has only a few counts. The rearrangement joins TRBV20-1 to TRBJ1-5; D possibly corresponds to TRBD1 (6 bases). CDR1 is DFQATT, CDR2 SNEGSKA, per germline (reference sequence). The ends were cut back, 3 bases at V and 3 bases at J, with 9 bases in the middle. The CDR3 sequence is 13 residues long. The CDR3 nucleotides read TGCAGTGCTAGGGGGGACATCAATCAGCCCCAGCATTTT. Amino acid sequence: CSARGDINQPQHF.

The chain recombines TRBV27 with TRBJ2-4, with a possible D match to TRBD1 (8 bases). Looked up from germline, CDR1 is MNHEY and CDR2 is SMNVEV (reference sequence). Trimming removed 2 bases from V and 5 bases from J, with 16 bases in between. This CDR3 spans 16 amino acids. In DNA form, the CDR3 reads TGTGCCAGCAGTTTACAAACAGGGGGAGGGCAAAACATTCAGTACTTC. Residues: CASSLQTGGGQNIQYF.

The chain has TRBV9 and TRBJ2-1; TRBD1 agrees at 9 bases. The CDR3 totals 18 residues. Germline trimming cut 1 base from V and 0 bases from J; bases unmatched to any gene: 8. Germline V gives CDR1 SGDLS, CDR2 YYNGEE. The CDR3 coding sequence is TGTGCCAGCAGCGTACCGGGACAGGGAAGGAGCTCCTACAATGAGCAGTTCTTC. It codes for CASSVPGQGRSSYNEQFF.

As DNA, the CDR3 is TGTGCCAGCAGTTCTGACAGAGAGCCCTACAATGAGCAGTTCTTC. It translates to CASSSDREPYNEQFF. This chain joins TRBV5-6 and TRBJ2-1, with D perhaps TRBD1 (5 bases). The CDR3 consists of 15 residues. Germline CDR1 reads SGHDT; CDR2 reads YYEEEE. V dropped 5 bases and J dropped 2 bases, with 14 bases sitting between them. Full variable domain (missing parts from reference TRBV5-6 and TRBJ2-1): DAGVTQSPTHLIKTRGQQVTLRCSPKSGHDTVSWYQQALGQGPQFIFQYYEEEERQRGNFPDRFSGHQFPNYSSELNVNALLLGDSALYLCASSSDREPYNEQFFGPGTRLTVL.